This T cell receptor (beta chain) was captured by sequencing in a study of beta chain features in type 1 diabetes. Study details: Approximately 100 million sorted cells were examined across all samples.

The CDR3 extends over 14 amino acids. CDR1 SEHNR and CDR2 FQNEAQ come from the germline V gene (reference sequence). V lost 5 bases and J lost 1, with 11 bases in between. This clone was counted only a few times. Its antigen is as yet unknown. General study findings and limits: Across patients, naive, central memory and Treg TCRB repertoires exhibited apparently greater similarity than was observed across healthy donors. At VDJ recombination sites, type 1 diabetes patients had fewer insertions and more deleted nucleotides. Researchers report that Type 1 diabetes patients had moderately but significantly shorter TCRB CDR3s across all four CD4+ subsets.

Every isolated RNA sample was fully reverse transcribed, so sequencing captured expressed TCRB transcripts. Mean read depth for naive, central memory and regulatory T cell samples was about 3.6 million reads. Only in-frame clones appear in the TCRdb table, and some are missing; sequencing was by immunoSEQ multiplex PCR. The sample shows 130,000 or so clones, 17% of them seen only once. This chain connects TRBV7-9 to TRBJ1-1, with a weak D call TRBD1 (5 bases). The receptor was isolated from a young man with type 1 diabetes. Sequencing was done on a sample of central memory CD4+ T cells from blood. CDR3 in amino acids: CASSRDGENTEAFF. As DNA, the CDR3 is TGTGCCAGCAGCCGGGACGGTGAGAACACTGAAGCTTTCTTT.